These 26 T cell receptor beta chains came from one sample sequenced in a study of blood T cell repertoires in COVID-19. The assay was immunoSEQ multiplex PCR, and TCRdb's table has in-frame clones only and misses some. This sample has 60,000 to 75,000 clones, with about nine tenths found just once. The sequenced sample was peripheral blood. The receptors shown here come from a young man with acute or convalescent COVID-19.

J is TRBJ1-2 and V is TRBV10-3, with D unresolved. The germline CDR1 and CDR2 sequences are ENHRY and SYGVKD. CDR3 length: 14 residues. V was shortened by 3 bases and J by 6 bases, with 14 bases between the two germline ends. The CDR3 DNA sequence: TGTGCCATCAGTGACCTCAGGTTAGAAGATGGCTACACCTTC. This gives the protein CAISDLRLEDGYTF.

The rearrangement joins TRBV5-1 to TRBJ2-5; TRBD2 matches at 10 bases. CDR3 length: 16 residues. With 0 bases clipped from V and 4 bases from J, the junction kept 6 bases outside the gene matches. Germline-derived CDR1 and CDR2 are SGHRS and YFSETQ. CDR3 residues: CASSLAPSGSTETQYF. The CDR3 nucleotides read TGCGCCAGCAGCTTGGCGCCTAGCGGGAGTACAGAGACCCAGTACTTC.

The V gene is TRBV7-8, the J gene TRBJ2-3; perhaps TRBD1 as D (5 bases). V was trimmed by 5 bases and J by 4 bases, leaving 13 bases between them. Germline V gene data show CDR1 as SGHVS and CDR2 as FQNEAQ. The CDR3 totals 14 residues. The CDR3 DNA is TGTGCCAGCAGCCCTCAGGGAATTCCAGATACGCAGTATTTT. It translates to CASSPQGIPDTQYF.

This CDR3 reads CASSEQLPGTDTQYF. CDR3 coding DNA: TGTGCCAGCAGTGAACAACTACCAGGCACAGATACGCAGTATTTT. The chain combines TRBV2 with TRBJ2-3; D unclear. Trimming pared 2 bases from V and 1 base from J, leaving 10 bases between. The CDR3 extends over 15 amino acids. Germline loops: CDR1 SNHLY, CDR2 FYNNEI.

The chain joins TRBV4-2 to TRBJ1-2, with 12 bases lining up with TRBD1. The CDR3 has 16 amino acids. Per germline, CDR1 LGHNA and CDR2 YNFKEQ. After removal of 4 bases from V and 8 bases from J, the junction contained 11 bases not matched to a gene. The chain's CDR3 is CASSPEQGQGASGYTF. The DNA for the CDR3 is TGTGCCAGCAGCCCAGAGCAGGGACAGGGGGCGTCGGGCTACACCTTC.

The chain employs TRBV27 and TRBJ2-3; D gene unclear. The CDR3 extends over 13 amino acids. V was trimmed by 2 bases and J by 6 bases, leaving 9 bases between them. Germline V CDR1 and CDR2: MNHEY, SMNVEV (reference sequence). The CDR3 DNA sequence: TGTGCCAGCAGTTTACGGAGCTATGATACGCAGTATTTT. Protein sequence: CASSLRSYDTQYF.

V and J are TRBV2 and TRBJ2-1; possibly TRBD2 for D (5 bases). The CDR3 covers 14 residues. The germline gives CDR1 SNHLY, CDR2 FYNNEI. The V end lost 5 bases, the J end lost 1 base, and 9 bases lay between the germline ends. The chain's CDR3 is CASSLRGSYNEQFF. As DNA, the CDR3 is TGTGCCAGCAGTCTCCGGGGTTCCTACAATGAGCAGTTCTTC.

This chain uses TRBV28 with TRBJ1-2; D is ambiguous. The germline gives CDR1 MDHEN, CDR2 SYDVKM. V dropped 8 bases and J dropped 8 bases, with 21 bases sitting between them. This CDR3 has 14 amino acids. CDR3 coding DNA: TGTGCCAGCGTTTCCGGGGATGGGTTAGGAGGCTACACCTTC. Residues: CASVSGDGLGGYTF.

The gene calls are TRBV11-2 and TRBJ1-6, with 8 bases fitting TRBD1. This CDR3 comprises 15 residues. From germline, CDR1 is SGHAT and CDR2 FQNNGV. J lost 10 bases, V lost 1 base, and 6 bases had no gene match. The CDR3: CASSLVARGLSPLHF. CDR3 bases: TGTGCCAGCAGCTTAGTGGCCAGGGGGCTGTCACCCCTCCACTTT.

This sequence joins TRBV30 and TRBJ1-2; TRBD1 is a possible D gene (6 bases). Trimming pared 0 bases from V and 6 bases from J, leaving 11 bases between. The CDR3 runs to 13 residues. CDR1 is GTSNPN, CDR2 SVGIG, per germline (reference sequence). The CDR3 sequence: CAWSVLAGDGYTF. The CDR3 DNA reads TGTGCCTGGAGTGTACTGGCAGGGGATGGCTACACCTTC.

The chain is built from TRBV5-1 and TRBJ2-5, with D possibly being TRBD1 (5 bases). V was clipped by 4 bases and J by 1 base, with 11 bases between them. The CDR3 sequence is 14 residues long. Germline CDR1 and CDR2: SGHRS and YFSETQ. This CDR3 reads CASSPDSAQETQYF. CDR3 sequence (DNA): TGCGCCAGCAGCCCCGACAGTGCCCAAGAGACCCAGTACTTC. The entire variable domain, with the rest obtained from reference TRBV5-1 and TRBJ2-5, is as follows: KAGVTQTPRYLIKTRGQQVTLSCSPISGHRSVSWYQQTPGQGLQFLFEYFSETQRNKGNFPGRFSGRQFSNSRSEMNVSTLELGDSALYLCASSPDSAQETQYFGPGTRLLVL.

The rearrangement links TRBV24-1 to TRBJ2-1; 7 nucleotides line up with TRBD2. V dropped 3 bases and J dropped 10; count of bases not matched to a gene: 5. Per germline, CDR1 KGHDR and CDR2 SFDVKD. The CDR3 length is 13 residues. CDR3 sequence: CATSDPGRKEQFF. The CDR3 nucleotides are TGTGCCACCAGTGATCCCGGGAGGAAAGAGCAGTTCTTC.

The count of this clone is one. This chain connects TRBV7-3 to TRBJ1-1; D is uncertain. Germline V gives CDR1 SGHTA, CDR2 FQGTGA. Trimming took off 3 bases at V and 3 bases at J, with 8 bases between the two ends. This CDR3 has 13 residues. CDR3 region: CASSFNRDTEAFF. CDR3 in DNA: TGTGCCAGCAGCTTTAACAGAGACACTGAAGCTTTCTTT.

This chain joins TRBV6-5 and TRBJ1-5; D not certain. Trimming cost V 2 bases and J 4 bases, with 6 bases left between them. Germline V gives CDR1 MNHEY, CDR2 SVGAGI. The CDR3 extends over 13 amino acids. CDR3 amino acids: CASSYTENQPQHF. The CDR3 region has the DNA TGTGCCAGCAGTTACACAGAGAATCAGCCCCAGCATTTT.

The CDR3 nucleotides are TGTGCCAGCAGCCAAGCGCAGGGATCTGGCTACACCTTC. This codes for CASSQAQGSGYTF. The V call is TRBV3-1 (or the pseudogene TRBV3-2), the J call TRBJ1-2; D perhaps matches TRBD1 (5 bases). This CDR3 has 13 amino acids. Trimming removed 1 base at V and 7 bases at J, with 10 bases between. Per the germline V gene, CDR1 is LGHDT and CDR2 is YNNKEL (reference sequence).

This clone was counted a single time. The same CDR3 arises from other DNA sequences in this sample as well. V gene TRBV27 combines with J gene TRBJ2-1, with TRBD1 as a possible D gene (5 bases). The CDR3 covers 14 residues. Germline V gene sequence: CDR1 MNHEY, CDR2 SMNVEV (reference sequence). Between the trimmed V and J ends, which lost 5 bases and 0 bases, there was a span of 8 bases. In DNA, the CDR3 is TGTGCCAGCAGTGACAGAAGCTCCTACAATGAGCAGTTCTTC. This sequence encodes CASSDRSSYNEQFF.

V and J are TRBV7-6 and TRBJ2-3; TRBD2 might be the D (5 bases). The CDR3 length is 13 residues. CDR1 SGHVS and CDR2 FNYEAQ come from the germline V gene. The V end was cut by 4 bases, the J end by 2 bases, with 7 bases between. CDR3 in DNA: TGTGCCAGCAGCTCCGGGAACACAGATACGCAGTATTTT. This gives the protein CASSSGNTDTQYF.

The chain uses TRBV20-1 and TRBJ1-1; 7 nucleotides align to TRBD1. The germline V gene has CDR1 DFQATT and CDR2 SNEGSKA (reference sequence). CDR3 length: 15 residues. V lost 3 bases, J lost 4 bases, and 11 bases stayed unmatched. The CDR3 loop is CSASQEGALGTEAFF. The CDR3 nucleotides read TGCAGTGCTAGTCAAGAGGGGGCGCTTGGCACTGAAGCTTTCTTT.

With regard to this clone: A read error may account for a junction end that differs from germline. V is TRBV2 and J is TRBJ2-1; D possibly corresponds to TRBD2 (7 bases). This CDR3 spans 13 amino acids. CDR1 SNHLY and CDR2 FYNNEI come from the germline V gene. This CDR3 is CASSGPQGRVRIF. In DNA form, the CDR3 reads TGTGCCAGCAGTGGACCCCAGGGGAGGGTTAGGATCTTC.

V gene TRBV5-6 combines with J gene TRBJ1-6, with no clear D. Trimming removed 1 base from V and 8 bases from J, with 10 bases in between. Germline V CDR1 and CDR2: SGHDT, YYEEEE. There are 14 residues in the CDR3. CDR3 in DNA: TGTGCCAGCAGCTTGACAAAGAATTATTCACCCCTCCACTTT. This encodes CASSLTKNYSPLHF.

The chain has TRBV6-5 and TRBJ1-4; 8 bases are a match to TRBD1. The CDR3 consists of 14 residues. After removal of 4 bases from V and 6 bases from J, the junction contained 4 bases not matched to a gene. CDR1 is MNHEY and CDR2 is SVGAGI in the germline V gene. The CDR3 DNA sequence: TGTGCCAGCAGTTCAGGGGGCGGACATGAAAAACTGTTTTTT. Residues: CASSSGGGHEKLFF.

This chain links TRBV2 with TRBJ1-1; D remains ambiguous. V lost 4 bases and J lost 4, with 22 bases in between. The V gene's germline CDR1 is SNHLY and CDR2 FYNNEI. The CDR3 loop spans 17 amino acids. This CDR3 is CASSGRRFRGMGTEAFF. CDR3 in DNA: TGTGCCAGCAGTGGGCGACGATTTCGGGGAATGGGCACTGAAGCTTTCTTT.

This clone was picked up a small number of times. The identical CDR3 is also encoded by other nucleotide sequences in the sample. V gene TRBV9 combines with J gene TRBJ2-3; TRBD2 agrees at 7 bases. There are 16 residues in the CDR3. Per the germline V gene, CDR1 is SGDLS and CDR2 is YYNGEE. V lost 0 bases to trimming and J lost 0 bases; unmatched junction nucleotides: 4. The CDR3 DNA reads TGTGCCAGCAGCGTAGCCGCTAGCGGTAGCACAGATACGCAGTATTTT. It encodes CASSVAASGSTDTQYF.

The chain links TRBV12-1 to TRBJ2-7; the DNA was not used to check the table's D call, TRBD1. TRBV12-1 is described as a pseudogene. This CDR3 has 12 residues. The CDR3 loop reads CASSERTGAQYV. The CDR3 region has the DNA TGTGCCAGCAGCGAGAGGACAGGGGCGCAGTACGTC.

V is TRBV25-1 and J is TRBJ2-1; TRBD2 matches 9 bases. Trimming cost V 3 bases and J 2 bases; bases outside gene matches: 5. Looked up from germline, CDR1 is MGHDK and CDR2 is SYGVNS. The CDR3 runs 16 residues. CDR3 loop: CASSDVGGGAYNEQFF. DNA for the CDR3: TGTGCCAGCAGTGATGTGGGCGGGGGGGCCTACAATGAGCAGTTCTTC.

The genes are TRBV6-2 or TRBV6-3 and TRBJ2-5; D gene ambiguous. Germline V CDR1 and CDR2: MNHEY, SVGEGT. The V and J ends lost 5 bases and 1 base respectively, with 11 bases between them. This CDR3 region has 14 residues. The CDR3 DNA follows: TGTGCCAGCAGTGCGGTGGCGGTCCAAGAGACCCAGTACTTC. This encodes CASSAVAVQETQYF.